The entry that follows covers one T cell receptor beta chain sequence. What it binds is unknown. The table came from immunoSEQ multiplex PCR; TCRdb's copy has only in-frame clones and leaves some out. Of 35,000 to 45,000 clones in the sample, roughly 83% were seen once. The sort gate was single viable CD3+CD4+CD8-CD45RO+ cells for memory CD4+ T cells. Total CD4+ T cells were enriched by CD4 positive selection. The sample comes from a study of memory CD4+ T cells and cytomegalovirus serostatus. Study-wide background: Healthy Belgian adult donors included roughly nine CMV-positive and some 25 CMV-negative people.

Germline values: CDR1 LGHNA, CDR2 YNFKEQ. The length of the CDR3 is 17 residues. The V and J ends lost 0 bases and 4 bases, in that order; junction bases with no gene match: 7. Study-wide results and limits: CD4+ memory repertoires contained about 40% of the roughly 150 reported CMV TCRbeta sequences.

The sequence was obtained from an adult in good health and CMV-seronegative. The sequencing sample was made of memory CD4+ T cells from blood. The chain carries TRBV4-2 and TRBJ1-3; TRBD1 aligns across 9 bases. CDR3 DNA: TGTGCCAGCAGCCAAGACAAAAACAGGGGGCAGGGAAACACCATATATTTT. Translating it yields CASSQDKNRGQGNTIYF.